What follows describes a single T cell receptor beta chain. This specimen comes from a study of T cells in Graves' hyperthyroidism and ophthalmopathy. The investigators amplified TCR beta CDR3 regions from RNA transcripts. The HTBI set primed first-round TCR CDR3 RT-PCR. TCRdb analysed the multiplex PCR reads with MiXCR anew, one entry per CDR3 protein. The sample has about 560,000 distinct CDR3 sequences, 16% seen once; the top ten hold 18%. CDR3 length: 17 residues. V was trimmed by 0 bases and J by 0 bases, leaving 9 bases between them. Per the germline V gene, CDR1 is LGHDT and CDR2 is YNNKEL (reference sequence).

The clonotype originates from a woman younger than 30 with Graves' hyperthyroidism. Sequencing used blood. J is TRBJ1-6 and V is TRBV3-1; D gene uncertain. This CDR3 reads CASSQDSRSSYNSPLHF. The CDR3 DNA follows: TGTGCCAGCAGCCAAGATTCGCGGAGCTCCTATAATTCACCCCTCCACTTT.